The next 28 T cell receptor beta chains were all read from a single sample in a study of cytomegalovirus exposure and HLA in healthy donors. PCR amplification relied on 60 Vbeta primers (plus 13 Jbeta primers). Produced via immunoSEQ multiplex PCR; TCRdb's table is partial and in-frame only. The sample holds some 120,000 clones, about 79% seen once. The sample taken for sequencing was PBMCs. The receptors stem from a woman in her fifties or sixties in good health and CMV-seronegative.

The rearrangement links TRBV6-5 to TRBJ2-1; D is ambiguous. V was cut by 6 bases and J by 4 bases, with 4 bases left in between. The CDR3 is 11 residues long. The germline V gene has CDR1 MNHEY and CDR2 SVGAGI. This CDR3 reads CASRQYNEQFF. CDR3 DNA sequence: TGTGCCAGCAGACAGTACAATGAGCAGTTCTTC.

This clone appeared a few times. The chain recombines TRBV19 with TRBJ1-5; 8 bases are a match to TRBD1. Germline assignment: CDR1 LNHDA and CDR2 SQIVND (reference sequence). The CDR3 totals 15 residues. Unmatched junction bases numbered 7, after V lost 3 bases and J lost 6 bases. DNA of the CDR3: TGTGCCAGTAGTATCGGGCAGGGGGCAGGTCAGCCCCAGCATTTT. Protein: CASSIGQGAGQPQHF.

The CDR3 loop is CASSLGLAGPYNEQFF. The CDR3 region has the DNA TGCGCCAGCAGCTTGGGACTAGCGGGCCCTTACAATGAGCAGTTCTTC. J is TRBJ2-1 and V is TRBV5-1; TRBD2 matches 10 bases. The CDR3 has 16 amino acids. Germline V gene sequence: CDR1 SGHRS, CDR2 YFSETQ. The V gene end was trimmed by 0 bases and the J gene end by 4 bases; junction bases not matched to a gene: 4.

This chain links TRBV19 with TRBJ2-1; TRBD2 agrees at 13 bases. The CDR3 is 17 residues long. The ends lost 4 bases at V and 8 bases at J; junction bases unmatched: 11. Germline assignment: CDR1 LNHDA and CDR2 SQIVND (reference sequence). CDR3 nucleotides: TGTGCCAGTAGTACCCGACGGACTAGCGGGGGACCCGATGAGCAGTTCTTC. It encodes CASSTRRTSGGPDEQFF. Based on the CDR3 plus reference TRBV19 and TRBJ2-1, the full variable domain is DGGITQSPKYLFRKEGQNVTLSCEQNLNHDAMYWYRQDPGQGLRLIYYSQIVNDFQKGDIAEGYSVSREKKESFPLTVTSAQKNPTAFYLCASSTRRTSGGPDEQFFGPGTRLTVL.

This CDR3 is CASSPWTGRLPGNTIYF. Here the CDR3 DNA reads TGTGCCAGTAGTCCCTGGACAGGGCGGTTGCCGGGAAACACCATATATTTT. The J gene is TRBJ1-3, the V gene TRBV19; 8 bases agree with TRBD1. This CDR3 comprises 17 residues. V lost 5 bases, J lost 4 bases, and 13 bases stayed unmatched. From germline, CDR1 is LNHDA and CDR2 SQIVND (reference sequence).

This clone has more than one count but fewer than ten. Here the CDR3 reads CAIKRASSTDTQYF. CDR3 bases: TGTGCCATCAAGAGGGCTTCTAGCACAGATACGCAGTATTTT. The gene calls are TRBV10-3 and TRBJ2-3, with D possibly being TRBD2 (5 bases). This CDR3 spans 14 amino acids. Germline CDR1 is ENHRY and CDR2 is SYGVKD. V lost 7 bases, J lost 0 bases, and 11 bases lay in between.

This chain joins TRBV27 and TRBJ2-1, with a weak D call TRBD2 (6 bases). V shed 2 bases and J shed 5 bases, with 13 bases lying between them. The CDR3 covers 15 residues. Germline V gene lookup returns CDR1 MNHEY and CDR2 SMNVEV (reference sequence). For the CDR3, the DNA is TGTGCCAGCAGTTTAAGGACTATCTTCGACAATGAGCAGTTCTTC. Translated, it gives CASSLRTIFDNEQFF.

This chain joins TRBV28 and TRBJ1-1; TRBD1 matches 9 bases. The CDR3 loop spans 14 amino acids. CDR1 and CDR2 from the germline V gene are MDHEN and SYDVKM. V trimming: 5 bases; J trimming: 1 base; junction bases outside the gene matches: 2. This CDR3 reads CASSGQGWNTEAFF. The CDR3 nucleotides are TGTGCCAGCAGTGGACAGGGGTGGAACACTGAAGCTTTCTTT. Full variable domain (remainder filled in from reference TRBV28 and TRBJ1-1): DVKVTQSSRYLVKRTGEKVFLECVQDMDHENMFWYRQDPGLGLRLIYFSYDVKMKEKGDIPEGYSVSREKKERFSLILESASTNQTSMYLCASSGQGWNTEAFFGQGTRLTVV.

The rearrangement links TRBV28 to TRBJ2-3; 7 bases are a match to TRBD2. The germline gives CDR1 MDHEN, CDR2 SYDVKM. Unmatched junction bases numbered 9, after V lost 1 base and J lost 5 bases. The CDR3 length is 16 residues. The CDR3 DNA is TGTGCCAGCAGTTTATACGGGGTAGCGGGCCGAGATACGCAGTATTTT. Translating gives CASSLYGVAGRDTQYF.

The CDR3 loop reads CASSARGLDQPQHF. CDR3 in DNA: TGTGCCAGCAGTGCCAGGGGGCTGGATCAGCCCCAGCATTTT. This chain links TRBV6-1 with TRBJ1-5; the match to TRBD1 covers 8 bases. The CDR3 is 14 residues long. Germline CDR1 is MNHNS and CDR2 is SASEGT. V lost 4 bases to trimming and J lost 5 bases; unmatched junction nucleotides: 4.

The chain carries TRBV20-1 and TRBJ2-7; D is uncertain. The ends were cut back, 5 bases at V and 11 bases at J, with 16 bases in the middle. This CDR3 has 11 residues. CDR1 DFQATT and CDR2 SNEGSKA come from the germline V gene (reference sequence). The CDR3: CSASLTDTEYF. The CDR3 DNA reads TGCAGTGCTTCCCTAACCGATACGGAGTACTTC.

This chain joins TRBV5-4 and TRBJ2-1, with TRBD2 matching 11 bases. The trim removed 3 bases at V and 6 bases at J, leaving 8 bases unmatched. The CDR3 has 16 residues. CDR1 SGHNT and CDR2 YYREEE come from the germline V gene (reference sequence). The CDR3 DNA reads as TGTGCCAGCAGCTCGGGGCGGGGACTAGCGGTCAATGAGCAGTTCTTC. Translation: CASSSGRGLAVNEQFF.

This sequence joins TRBV9 and TRBJ2-3; 11 bases are a match to TRBD2. Germline CDR1 SGDLS, CDR2 YYNGEE. The trim removed 4 bases at V and 5 bases at J, leaving 6 bases unmatched. This CDR3 has 15 residues. CDR3 protein: CASSSRGTSGDTQYF. CDR3 DNA: TGTGCCAGCAGCTCACGCGGGACTAGCGGAGATACGCAGTATTTT.

The chain is built from TRBV28 and TRBJ2-7; the match to TRBD2 covers 9 bases. Germline V lookup: CDR1 MDHEN, CDR2 SYDVKM. This CDR3 comprises 14 residues. Losses at the gene ends were 6 bases for V and 3 bases for J; bases not matched to a gene: 6. The CDR3 reads CASSSIAGVYEQYF. The CDR3, as DNA: TGTGCCAGCAGCTCGATAGCGGGAGTCTACGAGCAGTACTTC.

The chain joins TRBV18 to TRBJ2-1, with D unclear. This CDR3 comprises 13 residues. From germline, CDR1 is KGHSH and CDR2 LQKENI. V was pared by 3 bases and J by 7 bases, with 10 bases between. The CDR3 DNA is TGTGCCAGCTCACCCCCTGGCGGTAATGAGCAGTTCTTC. As protein: CASSPPGGNEQFF.

A few counts support this clone. V is TRBV4-2 and J is TRBJ1-5, with D tentatively TRBD1 (5 bases). The germline CDR1 and CDR2 sequences are LGHNA and YNFKEQ. V was shortened by 0 bases and J by 5 bases, with 17 bases between the two germline ends. The CDR3 is 17 amino acids. CDR3 in amino acids: CASSQDFTGGLDQPQHF. CDR3 coding DNA: TGTGCCAGCAGCCAAGATTTCACAGGTGGTCTGGATCAGCCCCAGCATTTT.

The V and J genes are TRBV4-1 and TRBJ2-1; D is perhaps TRBD2 (5 bases). V was cut by 2 bases and J by 2 bases, with 16 bases left in between. CDR1 and CDR2 from the germline V gene are MGHRA and YSYEKL. The CDR3 has 17 residues. The CDR3 DNA is TGCGCCAGCAGCCAAAGTGGCCCGGAGGTGGCCTACAATGAGCAGTTCTTC. Protein sequence: CASSQSGPEVAYNEQFF.

The J gene is TRBJ2-1, the V gene TRBV28; a possible D gene is TRBD1 (5 bases). Trimming pared 2 bases from V and 6 bases from J, leaving 11 bases between. The CDR3 loop spans 14 amino acids. Germline loops: CDR1 MDHEN, CDR2 SYDVKM. CDR3 coding DNA: TGTGCCAGCAGTTTACTCCAGGGCGTCAATGAGCAGTTCTTC. Its translation: CASSLLQGVNEQFF.

V usage is TRBV7-3 and J usage is TRBJ1-4; 7 bases agree with TRBD1. J gave up 6 bases and V 8 bases, and 12 bases lay outside the gene matches. In germline, CDR1 is SGHTA, CDR2 FQGTGA. This CDR3 contains 15 residues. The DNA for the CDR3 is TGTGCCAGCCGCCCGCCGGGACAGAGTGATGAAAAACTGTTTTTT. This translates into CASRPPGQSDEKLFF.

The chain employs TRBV10-3 and TRBJ1-2; D unclear. CDR1 ENHRY and CDR2 SYGVKD come from the germline V gene. V lost 2 bases and J lost 0, with 10 bases in between. This CDR3 spans 15 amino acids. This CDR3 reads CAISEPAGTNYGYTF. As DNA, the CDR3 is TGTGCCATCAGTGAGCCGGCAGGAACTAACTATGGCTACACCTTC.

CDR3 nucleotide sequence: TGTGCCAGCAGCTCGGGACAGGGAATCTACGAGCAGTACTTC. It specifies CASSSGQGIYEQYF. The chain combines TRBV6-6 with TRBJ2-7; 9 nucleotides line up with TRBD1. The V gene's germline CDR1 is MNHNY and CDR2 SVGAGI (reference sequence). The length of the CDR3 is 14 residues. The V and J ends lost 6 bases and 3 bases, in that order; junction bases with no gene match: 6.

The gene calls are TRBV7-3 and TRBJ2-7, with a weak D call TRBD2 (6 bases). The V gene's germline CDR1 is SGHTA and CDR2 FQGTGA. The CDR3 is 14 amino acids. Deletions cut 0 bases from V and 3 bases from J, with 9 bases between. The CDR3 DNA is TGTGCCAGCAGCTTAACCGGGGGAGGCTACGAGCAGTACTTC. This encodes CASSLTGGGYEQYF.

The chain couples TRBV12-2 to TRBJ1-1. TRBV12-2 corresponds to a pseudogene. CDR3 length equals 14 residues. The chain's CDR3 is CASRLVAVNTEAFF. CDR3 DNA: TGTGCAAGTCGCTTAGTTGCGGTGAACACTGAAGCTTTCTTT.

This chain joins TRBV2 and TRBJ1-5; TRBD1 matches 10 bases. Germline CDR1 is SNHLY and CDR2 is FYNNEI. V shed 7 bases, J shed 6 bases, and the junction held 3 bases outside the gene matches. The CDR3 has 13 amino acids. CDR3 in DNA: TGTGCCAGCAAAGGGACAGGGGTTCAGCCCCAGCATTTT. It encodes CASKGTGVQPQHF. Using reference TRBV2 and TRBJ1-5 for the parts outside the CDR3, the full variable domain is EPEVTQTPSHQVTQMGQEVILRCVPISNHLYFYWYRQILGQKVEFLVSFYNNEISEKSEIFDDQFSVERPDGSNFTLKIRSTKLEDSAMYFCASKGTGVQPQHFGDGTRLSIL.

The chain has TRBV19 and TRBJ1-2, with unresolved D. Between the trimmed V and J ends, which lost 3 bases and 8 bases, there was a span of 25 bases. The CDR3 is made up of 17 amino acids. CDR1 and CDR2 (germline): LNHDA, SQIVND (reference sequence). CDR3 nucleotides: TGTGCCAGTAGTATGGGTTCGGGAAGGCCGGGGTTAGTGGGCTACACCTTC. Translating gives CASSMGSGRPGLVGYTF.

The chain combines TRBV2 with TRBJ1-4, with D possibly TRBD1 on 5 matching bases. Germline V gives CDR1 SNHLY, CDR2 FYNNEI. Trimming took off 1 base at V and 4 bases at J, with 13 bases between the two ends. The CDR3 totals 16 residues. The CDR3 DNA follows: TGTGCCAGCAGTGAAGGGGGCCTGAGAGGTAATGAAAAACTGTTTTTT. It translates to CASSEGGLRGNEKLFF.

Remarks on this clone: One junction end does not reproduce the germline sequence, and a read error may be involved. The genes are TRBV7-9 and TRBJ1-6; D perhaps matches TRBD1 (6 bases). This CDR3 contains 15 residues. Germline V gene lookup returns CDR1 SEHNR and CDR2 FQNEAQ (reference sequence). The CDR3: CSSSLRAGAHSPLHF. The CDR3 nucleotides are TGTTCCAGCAGCTTAAGGGCAGGGGCCCATTCACCCCTCCACTTT.

This sequence joins TRBV7-9 and TRBJ1-2, with 7 bases that match TRBD1. Trimming took 4 bases from V and 1 from J; bases not matched to a gene: 6. This CDR3 is built from 15 residues. Germline V lookup: CDR1 SEHNR, CDR2 FQNEAQ (reference sequence). DNA of the CDR3: TGTGCCAGCAGCTCCGGGACAGATTTTAACTATGGCTACACCTTC. It translates to CASSSGTDFNYGYTF.